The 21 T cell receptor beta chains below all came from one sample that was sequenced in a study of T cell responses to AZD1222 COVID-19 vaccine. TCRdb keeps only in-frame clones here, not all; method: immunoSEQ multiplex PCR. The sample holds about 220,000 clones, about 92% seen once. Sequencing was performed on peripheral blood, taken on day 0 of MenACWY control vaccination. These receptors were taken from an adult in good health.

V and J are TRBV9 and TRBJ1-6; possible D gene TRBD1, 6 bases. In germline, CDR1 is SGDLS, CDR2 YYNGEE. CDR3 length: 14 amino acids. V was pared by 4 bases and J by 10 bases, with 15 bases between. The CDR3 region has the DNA TGTGCCAGCAGCAAAGGGGGGGGCCCGTCACCCCTCCACTTT. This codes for CASSKGGGPSPLHF. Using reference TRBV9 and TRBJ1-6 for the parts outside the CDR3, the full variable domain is DSGVTQTPKHLITATGQRVTLRCSPRSGDLSVYWYQQSLDQGLQFLIQYYNGEERAKGNILERFSAQQFPDLHSELNLSSLELGDSALYFCASSKGGGPSPLHFGNGTRLTVT.

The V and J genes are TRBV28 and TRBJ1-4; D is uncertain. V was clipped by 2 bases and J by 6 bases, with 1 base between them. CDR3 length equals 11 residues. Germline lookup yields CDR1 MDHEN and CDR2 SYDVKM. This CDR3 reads CASSLHEKLFF. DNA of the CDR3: TGTGCCAGCAGTTTACATGAAAAACTGTTTTTT.

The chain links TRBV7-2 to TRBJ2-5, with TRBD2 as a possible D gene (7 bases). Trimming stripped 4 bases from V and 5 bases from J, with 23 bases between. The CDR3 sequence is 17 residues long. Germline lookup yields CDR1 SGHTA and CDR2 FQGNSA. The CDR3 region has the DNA TGTGCCAGCAGCTCCGCGGTGGGGGGGCTGGAGCGGGAGACCCAGTACTTC. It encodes CASSSAVGGLERETQYF.

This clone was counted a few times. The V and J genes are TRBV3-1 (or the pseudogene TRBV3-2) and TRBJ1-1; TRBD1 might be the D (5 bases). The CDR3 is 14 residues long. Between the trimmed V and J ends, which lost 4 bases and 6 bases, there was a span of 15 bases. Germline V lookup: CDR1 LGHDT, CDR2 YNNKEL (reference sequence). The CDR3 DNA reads TGTGCCAGCAGCCCCACCCTGGAGGGGTCTGAAGCTTTCTTT. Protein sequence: CASSPTLEGSEAFF.

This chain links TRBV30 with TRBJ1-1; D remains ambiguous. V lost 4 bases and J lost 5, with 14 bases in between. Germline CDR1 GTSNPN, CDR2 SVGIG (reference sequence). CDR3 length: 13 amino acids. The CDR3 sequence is CAWKVEVGTEAFF. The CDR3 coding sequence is TGTGCCTGGAAGGTTGAGGTCGGTACTGAAGCTTTCTTT. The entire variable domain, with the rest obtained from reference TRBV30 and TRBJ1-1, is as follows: SQTIHQWPATLVQPVGSPLSLECTVEGTSNPNLYWYRQAAGRGLQLLFYSVGIGQISSEVPQNLSASRPQDRQFILSSKKLLLSDSGFYLCAWKVEVGTEAFFGQGTRLTVV.

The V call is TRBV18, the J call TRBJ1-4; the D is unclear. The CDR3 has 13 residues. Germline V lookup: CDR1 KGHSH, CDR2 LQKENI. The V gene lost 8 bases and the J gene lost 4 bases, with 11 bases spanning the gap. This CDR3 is CASLRGINEKLFF. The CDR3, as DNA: TGTGCCAGCCTACGGGGTATTAATGAAAAACTGTTTTTT.

The CDR3 DNA reads TGTGCCAGCAGGCCATCAGGGGGCGGACTGAACACTGAAGCTTTCTTT. Protein: CASRPSGGGLNTEAFF. V usage is TRBV11-2 and J usage is TRBJ1-1; 8 nucleotides line up with TRBD1. The CDR3 extends over 16 amino acids. The V segment lost 6 bases and the J segment 0 bases; nucleotides outside the gene matches: 9. The V gene's germline CDR1 is SGHAT and CDR2 FQNNGV.

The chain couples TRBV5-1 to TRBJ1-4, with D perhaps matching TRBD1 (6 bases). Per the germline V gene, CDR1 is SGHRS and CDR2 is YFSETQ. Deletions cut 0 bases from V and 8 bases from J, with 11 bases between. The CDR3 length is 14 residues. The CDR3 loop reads CASSLESGDEKLFF. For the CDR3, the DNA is TGCGCCAGCAGCTTGGAGTCAGGGGACGAAAAACTGTTTTTT.

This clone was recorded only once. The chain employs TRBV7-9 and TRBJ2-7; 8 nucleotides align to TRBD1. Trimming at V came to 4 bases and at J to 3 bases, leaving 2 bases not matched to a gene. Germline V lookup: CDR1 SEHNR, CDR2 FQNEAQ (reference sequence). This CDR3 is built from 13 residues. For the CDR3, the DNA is TGTGCCAGCAGCTCCGGGACAGGCTACGAGCAGTACTTC. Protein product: CASSSGTGYEQYF.

CDR3 loop: CASIRTGGADGYTF. The CDR3 DNA reads as TGTGCCAGCATTCGAACGGGGGGCGCGGATGGCTACACCTTC. The chain joins TRBV2 to TRBJ1-2; D possibly corresponds to TRBD1 (6 bases). V was pared by 7 bases and J by 6 bases, with 18 bases between. The germline gives CDR1 SNHLY, CDR2 FYNNEI. This CDR3 comprises 14 residues.

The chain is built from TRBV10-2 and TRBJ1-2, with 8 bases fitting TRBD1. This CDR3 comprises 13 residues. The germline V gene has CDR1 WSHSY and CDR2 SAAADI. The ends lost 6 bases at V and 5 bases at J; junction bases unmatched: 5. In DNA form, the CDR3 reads TGCGCCAGCAGATACGGACAGGGATATGGCTACACCTTC. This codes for CASRYGQGYGYTF.

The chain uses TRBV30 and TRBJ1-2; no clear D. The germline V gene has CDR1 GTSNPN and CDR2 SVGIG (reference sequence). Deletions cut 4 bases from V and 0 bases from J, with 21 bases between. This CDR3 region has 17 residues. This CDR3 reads CAWTPRQVRLANYGYTF. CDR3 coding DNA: TGTGCCTGGACCCCTAGGCAGGTCCGACTTGCTAACTATGGCTACACCTTC.

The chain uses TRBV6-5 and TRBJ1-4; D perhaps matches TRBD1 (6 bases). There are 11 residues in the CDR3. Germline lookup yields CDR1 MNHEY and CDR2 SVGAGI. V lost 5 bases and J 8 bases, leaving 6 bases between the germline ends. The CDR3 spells CASSRGEKLFF. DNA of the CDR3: TGTGCCAGCAGTAGGGGGGAAAAACTGTTTTTT.

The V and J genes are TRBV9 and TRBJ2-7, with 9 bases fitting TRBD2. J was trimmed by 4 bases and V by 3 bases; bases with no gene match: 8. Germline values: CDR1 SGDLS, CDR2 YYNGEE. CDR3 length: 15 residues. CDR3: CASSGGLAKQYEQYF. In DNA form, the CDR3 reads TGTGCCAGCAGCGGAGGACTAGCGAAACAGTACGAGCAGTACTTC.

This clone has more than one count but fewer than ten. CDR3 DNA: TGTGCCACCAGCAGAGATCCTCAGCAGCAAGAGACCCAGTACTTC. Residues: CATSRDPQQQETQYF. This chain joins TRBV15 and TRBJ2-5; D ambiguous. The germline V gene has CDR1 LNHNV and CDR2 YYDKDF (reference sequence). V was cut by 0 bases and J by 2 bases, with 10 bases left in between. This CDR3 has 15 residues.

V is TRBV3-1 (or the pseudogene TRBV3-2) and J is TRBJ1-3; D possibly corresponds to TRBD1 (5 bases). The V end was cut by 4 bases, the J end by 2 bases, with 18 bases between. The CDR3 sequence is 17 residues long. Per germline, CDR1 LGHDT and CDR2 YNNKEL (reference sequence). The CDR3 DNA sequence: TGTGCCAGCAGCCTCTCCCGGGACGCCCGGGCTGGAAACACCATATATTTT. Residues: CASSLSRDARAGNTIYF.

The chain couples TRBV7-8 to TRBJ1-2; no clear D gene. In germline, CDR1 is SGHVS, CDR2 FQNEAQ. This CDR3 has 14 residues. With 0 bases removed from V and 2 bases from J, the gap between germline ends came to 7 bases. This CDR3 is CASSLALGNYGYTF. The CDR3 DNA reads TGTGCCAGCAGCTTAGCTCTCGGAAACTATGGCTACACCTTC.

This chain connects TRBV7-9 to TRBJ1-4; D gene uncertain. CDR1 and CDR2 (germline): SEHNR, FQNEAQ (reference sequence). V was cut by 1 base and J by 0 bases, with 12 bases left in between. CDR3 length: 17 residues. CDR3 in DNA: TGTGCCAGCAGCTTAGTATCGACGGCCGCAACTAATGAAAAACTGTTTTTT. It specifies CASSLVSTAATNEKLFF.

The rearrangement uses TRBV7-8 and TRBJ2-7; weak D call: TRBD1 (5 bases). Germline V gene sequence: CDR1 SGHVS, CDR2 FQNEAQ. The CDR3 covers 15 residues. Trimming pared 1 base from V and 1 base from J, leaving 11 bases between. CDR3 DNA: TGTGCCAGCAGCTTAGGCAGGGTAGGGTCCTACGAGCAGTACTTC. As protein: CASSLGRVGSYEQYF. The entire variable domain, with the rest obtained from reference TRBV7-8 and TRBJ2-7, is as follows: GAGVSQSPRYKVAKRGQDVALRCDPISGHVSLFWYQQALGQGPEFLTYFQNEAQLDKSGLPSDRFFAERPEGSVSTLKIQRTQQEDSAVYLCASSLGRVGSYEQYFGPGTRLTVT.

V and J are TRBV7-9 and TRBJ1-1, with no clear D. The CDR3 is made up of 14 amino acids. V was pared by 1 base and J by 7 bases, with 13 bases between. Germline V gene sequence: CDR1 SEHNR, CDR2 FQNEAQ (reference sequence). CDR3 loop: CASSLGGSLNEAFF. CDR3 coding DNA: TGTGCCAGCAGCTTAGGAGGGTCGCTCAATGAAGCTTTCTTT.

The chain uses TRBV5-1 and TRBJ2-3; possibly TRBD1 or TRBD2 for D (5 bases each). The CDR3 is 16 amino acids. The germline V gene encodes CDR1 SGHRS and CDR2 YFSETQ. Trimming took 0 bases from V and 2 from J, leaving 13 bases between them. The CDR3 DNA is TGCGCCAGCAGCTTGGGTGGGACGGCCAACACAGATACGCAGTATTTT. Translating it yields CASSLGGTANTDTQYF.